One and the same sample provided the 16 T cell receptor beta chains below, sequenced in a study of T cell responses to AZD1222 COVID-19 vaccine. TCRdb's copy holds only in-frame clones and misses some; the assay was immunoSEQ multiplex PCR. The sample shows tens of thousands of clones, less than 95% of them seen only once. Sequencing used peripheral blood, obtained 28 days after the second AZD1222 dose. These receptors were taken from an adult who received the AZD1222 COVID-19 vaccine.

The V call is TRBV19, the J call TRBJ1-2; D is undetermined. This CDR3 has 14 amino acids. Per germline, CDR1 LNHDA and CDR2 SQIVND (reference sequence). V dropped 5 bases and J dropped 7 bases, with 17 bases sitting between them. The CDR3 DNA is TGTGCCAGTAGTCCCGCCGGACGCGGCGGTGGCTACACCTTC. It is translated as CASSPAGRGGGYTF. Variable domain in full (rest from reference TRBV19 and TRBJ1-2): DGGITQSPKYLFRKEGQNVTLSCEQNLNHDAMYWYRQDPGQGLRLIYYSQIVNDFQKGDIAEGYSVSREKKESFPLTVTSAQKNPTAFYLCASSPAGRGGGYTFGSGTRLTVV.

The chain employs TRBV18 and TRBJ2-7; D is undetermined. The CDR3 totals 12 residues. Trimming pared 3 bases from V and 4 bases from J, leaving 7 bases between. Germline V gives CDR1 KGHSH, CDR2 LQKENI. CDR3 protein: CASSPTLYEQYF. The CDR3 bases are TGTGCCAGCTCACCGACTCTTTACGAGCAGTACTTC.

The chain has TRBV6-5 and TRBJ2-3, with 9 bases that match TRBD2. The CDR3 length is 14 residues. Germline values: CDR1 MNHEY, CDR2 SVGAGI. V lost 5 bases, J lost 8 bases, and 8 bases stayed unmatched. Here the CDR3 reads CASSRRDSGSTQYF. Written as DNA, the CDR3 is TGTGCCAGCAGTCGGAGAGATAGCGGGAGTACGCAGTATTTT.

The CDR3, as DNA: TGTGCCAGCAGCTCGCGGACAAAACTGTTTTTT. It yields the protein CASSSRTKLFF. The gene calls are TRBV5-6 and TRBJ1-4; D remains ambiguous. V was shortened by 3 bases and J by 10 bases, with 7 bases between the two germline ends. This CDR3 is 11 amino acids long. CDR1 SGHDT and CDR2 YYEEEE come from the germline V gene. Variable domain in full (rest from reference TRBV5-6 and TRBJ1-4): DAGVTQSPTHLIKTRGQQVTLRCSPKSGHDTVSWYQQALGQGPQFIFQYYEEEERQRGNFPDRFSGHQFPNYSSELNVNALLLGDSALYLCASSSRTKLFFGSGTQLSVL.

The rearrangement uses TRBV28 and TRBJ2-3; D not resolved. The CDR3 length is 15 residues. Trimming removed 2 bases from V and 3 bases from J, with 12 bases in between. The germline gives CDR1 MDHEN, CDR2 SYDVKM. The CDR3 reads CASSLGVAATDTQYF. In nucleotides, the CDR3 is TGTGCCAGCAGTTTAGGGGTTGCAGCGACAGATACGCAGTATTTT.

The chain has TRBV28 and TRBJ2-3; perhaps D is TRBD1 or TRBD2 (6 bases each). The CDR3 contains 15 residues. The germline gives CDR1 MDHEN, CDR2 SYDVKM. Trimming removed 7 bases at V and 1 base at J, with 15 bases between. CDR3 region: CASIRGASGTDTQYF. CDR3 in DNA: TGTGCCAGCATTAGGGGGGCGAGTGGCACAGATACGCAGTATTTT.

V usage is TRBV14 and J usage is TRBJ1-2, with D unresolved. The CDR3 sequence is 12 residues long. Trimming removed 2 bases from V and 8 bases from J, with 9 bases in between. Germline-derived CDR1 and CDR2 are SGHDN and FVKESK. In DNA, the CDR3 is TGTGCCAGCAGCCAAAAAGGGTACGGCTACACCTTC. It is translated as CASSQKGYGYTF.

The rearrangement links TRBV7-8 to TRBJ2-5; 7 nucleotides match TRBD1. The CDR3 runs to 16 residues. CDR1 and CDR2 (germline): SGHVS, FQNEAQ. V shed 5 bases and J 1 base; nucleotides not matched to a gene: 10. CDR3 protein: CASSRAWTGAQETQYF. The CDR3 nucleotides read TGTGCCAGCAGCCGAGCCTGGACAGGTGCCCAAGAGACCCAGTACTTC.

This clone was counted once. V and J are TRBV30 and TRBJ1-6; tentative D call: TRBD1 (6 bases). This CDR3 contains 14 residues. Trimming shortened V by 0 bases and J by 9 bases, and 12 bases separated the two germline ends. Germline loops: CDR1 GTSNPN, CDR2 SVGIG (reference sequence). CDR3 amino acids: CAWSVKRGASPLHF. The DNA for the CDR3 is TGTGCCTGGAGTGTTAAGAGGGGGGCTTCACCCCTCCACTTT.

The chain uses TRBV6-1 and TRBJ2-3; no definite D call. The germline V and J ends were trimmed by 2 bases and 2 bases, with 14 bases remaining between them. The V gene's germline CDR1 is MNHNS and CDR2 SASEGT. The CDR3 extends over 16 amino acids. The CDR3 DNA follows: TGTGCCAGCAGTGAAATCCTCACAAGCTACACAGATACGCAGTATTTT. Amino acid sequence: CASSEILTSYTDTQYF.

The rearrangement joins TRBV13 to TRBJ2-7; 9 bases map to TRBD2. J lost 0 bases, V lost 5 bases, and 5 bases had no gene match. The CDR3 length is 15 residues. Germline CDR1 and CDR2: PRHDT and FYEKMQ (reference sequence). The CDR3 spells CASSNSGSGSYEQYF. The CDR3 DNA reads TGTGCCAGCAGCAATAGCGGGAGTGGCTCCTACGAGCAGTACTTC.

This clone was recorded once. The chain joins TRBV7-2 to TRBJ2-1, with TRBD2 identical over 10 bases. The CDR3 totals 15 residues. V shed 2 bases and J 2 bases; nucleotides not matched to a gene: 0. Germline V gene data show CDR1 as SGHTA and CDR2 as FQGNSA. CDR3 in DNA: TGTGCCAGCAGCTTAACTAGCGGGACCTACAATGAGCAGTTCTTC. The encoded protein is CASSLTSGTYNEQFF.

The chain has TRBV14 and TRBJ1-1; D is possibly TRBD1 (5 bases). This CDR3 is built from 19 residues. Germline values: CDR1 SGHDN, CDR2 FVKESK. Trimming removed 4 bases from V and 6 bases from J, with 30 bases in between. CDR3 sequence reads: CASSPGLGTDPGSYAEAFF. The CDR3 bases are TGTGCCAGCAGCCCCGGATTGGGGACGGATCCGGGATCATACGCTGAAGCTTTCTTT.

This clone was recorded once. The gene calls are TRBV27 and TRBJ1-1; D ambiguous. Trimming took 2 bases from V and 1 from J, leaving 5 bases between them. The germline gives CDR1 MNHEY, CDR2 SMNVEV (reference sequence). The CDR3 extends over 13 amino acids. The CDR3 reads CASSLRENTEAFF. CDR3 nucleotides: TGTGCCAGCAGTTTACGCGAGAACACTGAAGCTTTCTTT.

In DNA form, the CDR3 reads TGTGCCAGCAGCTTAGTGGTGGACAGCGCCTACGAGCAGTACTTC. This gives the protein CASSLVVDSAYEQYF. The chain couples TRBV7-2 to TRBJ2-7; a weak D match, TRBD1 (6 bases). This CDR3 comprises 15 residues. V was clipped by 1 base and J by 2 bases, with 12 bases between them. The germline CDR1 and CDR2 sequences are SGHTA and FQGNSA. Complete variable domain (other parts from reference TRBV7-2 and TRBJ2-7): GAGVSQSPSNKVTEKGKDVELRCDPISGHTALYWYRQSLGQGLEFLIYFQGNSAPDKSGLPSDRFSAERTGGSVSTLTIQRTQQEDSAVYLCASSLVVDSAYEQYFGPGTRLTVT.

The rearrangement links TRBV5-4 to TRBJ1-2, with unresolved D. The CDR3 runs to 15 residues. Germline CDR1 SGHNT, CDR2 YYREEE (reference sequence). The V end lost 0 bases, the J end lost 1 base, and 10 bases lay between the germline ends. CDR3 region: CASSLADRSNYGYTF. For the CDR3, the DNA is TGTGCCAGCAGCTTGGCGGACCGAAGTAACTATGGCTACACCTTC.